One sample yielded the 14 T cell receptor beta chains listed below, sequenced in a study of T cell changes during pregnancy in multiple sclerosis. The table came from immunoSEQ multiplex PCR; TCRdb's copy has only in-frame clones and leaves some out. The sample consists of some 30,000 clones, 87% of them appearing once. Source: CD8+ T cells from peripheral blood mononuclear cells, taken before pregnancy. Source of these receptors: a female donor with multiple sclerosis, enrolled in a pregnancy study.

The CDR3: CATSTAGETDTQYF. The CDR3, as DNA: TGTGCCACCAGCACAGCGGGAGAGACAGATACGCAGTATTTT. The V gene is TRBV15, the J gene TRBJ2-3, with TRBD2 identical over 8 bases. With 4 bases clipped from V and 3 bases from J, the junction kept 3 bases outside the gene matches. Per germline, CDR1 LNHNV and CDR2 YYDKDF (reference sequence). The length of the CDR3 is 14 residues. The entire variable domain, with the rest obtained from reference TRBV15 and TRBJ2-3, is as follows: DAMVIQNPRYQVTQFGKPVTLSCSQTLNHNVMYWYQQKSSQAPKLLFHYYDKDFNNEADTPDNFQSRRPNTSFCFLDIRSPGLGDTAMYLCATSTAGETDTQYFGPGTRLTVL.

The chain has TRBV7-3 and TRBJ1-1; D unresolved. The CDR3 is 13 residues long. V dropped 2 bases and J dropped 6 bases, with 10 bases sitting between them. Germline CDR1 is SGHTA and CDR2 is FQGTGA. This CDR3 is CASSLGSGAEAFF. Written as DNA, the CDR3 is TGTGCCAGCAGCTTAGGATCCGGGGCTGAAGCTTTCTTT.

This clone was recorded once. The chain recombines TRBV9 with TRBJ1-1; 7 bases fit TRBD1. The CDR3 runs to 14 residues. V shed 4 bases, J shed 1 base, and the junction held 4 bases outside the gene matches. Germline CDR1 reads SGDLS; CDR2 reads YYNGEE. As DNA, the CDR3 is TGTGCCAGCAGCCTTGACAGGGAGAACACTGAAGCTTTCTTT. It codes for CASSLDRENTEAFF.

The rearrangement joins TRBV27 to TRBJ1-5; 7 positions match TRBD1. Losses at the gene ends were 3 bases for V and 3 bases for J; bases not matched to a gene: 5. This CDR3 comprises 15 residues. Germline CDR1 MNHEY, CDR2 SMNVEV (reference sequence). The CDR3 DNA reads TGTGCCAGCAGTTTTGGGGGACAGTACAATCAGCCCCAGCATTTT. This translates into CASSFGGQYNQPQHF.

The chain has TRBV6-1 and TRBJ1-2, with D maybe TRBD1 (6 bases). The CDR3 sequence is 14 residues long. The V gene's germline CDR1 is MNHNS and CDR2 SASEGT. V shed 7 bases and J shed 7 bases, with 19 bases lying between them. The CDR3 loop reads CASTGILGASGYTF. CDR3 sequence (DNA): TGTGCCAGCACCGGGATTTTGGGGGCGAGTGGCTACACCTTC.

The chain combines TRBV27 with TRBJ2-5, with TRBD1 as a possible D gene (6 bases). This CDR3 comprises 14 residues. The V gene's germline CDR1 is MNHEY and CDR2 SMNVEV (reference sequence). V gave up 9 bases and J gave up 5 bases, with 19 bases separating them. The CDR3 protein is CASCSVGADETQYF. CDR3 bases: TGTGCCAGTTGTTCGGTGGGGGCCGATGAGACCCAGTACTTC.

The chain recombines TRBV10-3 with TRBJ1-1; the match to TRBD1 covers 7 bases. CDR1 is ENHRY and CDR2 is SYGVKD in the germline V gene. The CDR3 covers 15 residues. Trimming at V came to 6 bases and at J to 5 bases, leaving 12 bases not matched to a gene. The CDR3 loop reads CAISGDRDSRTEAFF. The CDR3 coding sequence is TGTGCCATCAGCGGGGATAGGGACAGTCGAACTGAAGCTTTCTTT.

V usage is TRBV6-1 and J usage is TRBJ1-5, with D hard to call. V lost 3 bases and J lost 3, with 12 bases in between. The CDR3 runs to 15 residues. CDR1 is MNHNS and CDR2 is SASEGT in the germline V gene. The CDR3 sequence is CASSDLALANQPQHF. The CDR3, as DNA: TGTGCCAGCAGTGACTTGGCCCTCGCCAATCAGCCCCAGCATTTT.

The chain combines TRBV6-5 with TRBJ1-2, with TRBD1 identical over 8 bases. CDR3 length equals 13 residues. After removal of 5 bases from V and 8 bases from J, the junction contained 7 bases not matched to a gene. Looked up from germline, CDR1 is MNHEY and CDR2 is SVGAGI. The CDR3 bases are TGTGCCAGCAGTCCAGGGGGCGCGTTCGGCTACACCTTC. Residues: CASSPGGAFGYTF.

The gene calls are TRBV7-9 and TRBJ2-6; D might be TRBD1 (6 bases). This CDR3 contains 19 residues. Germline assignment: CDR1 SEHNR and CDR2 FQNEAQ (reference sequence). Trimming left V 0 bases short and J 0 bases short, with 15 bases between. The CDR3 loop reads CASSLAGAGLSSGANVLTF. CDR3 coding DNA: TGTGCCAGCAGCTTAGCGGGGGCAGGGTTGAGCTCTGGGGCCAACGTCCTGACTTTC.

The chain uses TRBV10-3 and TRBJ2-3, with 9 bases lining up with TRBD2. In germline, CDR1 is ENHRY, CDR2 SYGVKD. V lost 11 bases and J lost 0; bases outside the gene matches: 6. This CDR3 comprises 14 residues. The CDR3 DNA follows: TGTGCCCATGCTAGCGGGGAAAGCACAGATACGCAGTATTTT. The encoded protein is CAHASGESTDTQYF.

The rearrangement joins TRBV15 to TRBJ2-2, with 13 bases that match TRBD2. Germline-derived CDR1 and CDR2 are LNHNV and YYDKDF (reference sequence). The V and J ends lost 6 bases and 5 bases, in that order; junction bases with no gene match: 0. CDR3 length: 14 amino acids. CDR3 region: CATRGLAGTGELFF. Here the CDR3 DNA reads TGTGCCACCAGGGGACTAGCGGGAACCGGGGAGCTGTTTTTT.

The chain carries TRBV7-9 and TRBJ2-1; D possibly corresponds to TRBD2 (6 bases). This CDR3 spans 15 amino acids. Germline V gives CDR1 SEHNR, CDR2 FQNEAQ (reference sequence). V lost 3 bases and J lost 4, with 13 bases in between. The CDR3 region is CASSFGSPKYNEQFF. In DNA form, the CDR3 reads TGTGCCAGCAGCTTCGGGAGCCCAAAATACAATGAGCAGTTCTTC.

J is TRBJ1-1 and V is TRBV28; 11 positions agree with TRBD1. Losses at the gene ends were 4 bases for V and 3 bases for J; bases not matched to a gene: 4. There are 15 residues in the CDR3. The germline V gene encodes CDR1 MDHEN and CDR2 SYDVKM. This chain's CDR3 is CASSSGQGADTEAFF. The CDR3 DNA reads TGTGCCAGCAGTTCCGGACAGGGGGCGGACACTGAAGCTTTCTTT.